The clone carrying this T cell receptor beta chain was seen ten or more times. The target antigen is unknown. TCRdb re-called the 5' RACE reads with MiXCR, one entry per CDR3 protein. The sample yields roughly 91,000 distinct CDR3 sequences, roughly 8.3% seen once. The data were obtained in a study of CD8 T cells in ankylosing spondylitis. The study, taken as a whole, reports: Significant enrichment of disease-linked clones was reported in matched ankylosing spondylitis synovial fluid. CD8+ by phenotype, disease-linked clones were relatively rare in peripheral blood.

This CDR3 comprises 15 residues. Germline lookup yields CDR1 SGHRS and CDR2 YFSETQ. V shed 2 bases and J shed 4 bases, with 16 bases lying between them. The chain employs TRBV5-1 and TRBJ2-7; possibly TRBD2 for D (6 bases). The clonotype originates from a male donor with ankylosing spondylitis or in good health (not recorded which). Sequenced material: blood, either unsorted or a sorted T cell fraction (not recorded which). This CDR3 reads CASSFGAASEYEQYF. The CDR3 DNA is TGCGCCAGCAGCTTCGGCGCGGCTAGCGAGTACGAGCAGTACTTC.